This T cell receptor (beta chain) is drawn from a study of Ad26.COV2.S vaccination and SARS-CoV-2 variants (dated by TCRdb to about 2021). Regarding the research as a whole: Donors in the vaccine arm were drawn from COV1001, a phase I-IIa trial of Ad26.COV2.S in healthy adults that was multicentre, randomized, double-blind and placebo-controlled. The TCR-sequenced set comprised about 30 samples: around 20 Ad26.COV2.S vaccine recipients, 5 placebo recipients and 8 SARS-CoV-2 convalescent individuals. Participants in the trial were split at random into five groups of five each, receiving low-dose or high-dose Ad26.COV2.S once or twice, or else placebo on both occasions. Ad26.COV2.S was given intramuscularly at 5x10^10 or 1x10^11 viral particles, as a single shot or as two shots 56 days apart. Throughout the experiments and outcome assessment, investigators stayed blinded to trial group allocation. Sequencing of the TCRbeta repertoire served to evaluate the specificity and breadth of SARS-CoV-2-reactive T cell receptors following Ad26.COV2.S vaccination.

The immunoSEQ Assay was the method used to sequence TCRbeta CDR3 regions. After extraction, genomic DNA underwent amplification by bias-controlled multiplex PCR, followed by high-throughput sequencing. The original methods were these. To quantify the absolute abundance of every unique TCRbeta CDR3 region, sequences were collapsed and filtered. T cell fraction was estimated by normalization of TCRbeta template counts to usable DNA, with usable DNA being measured through amplification of reference genes present in all nucleated cells. Repertoire TCRs were annotated as SARS-CoV-2-specific when V gene, CDR3 amino acid sequence and J gene were exactly matched to a known reactive TCR set. The reference SARS-CoV-2 TCR set was derived from MIRA and filtered for enrichment in COVID-19-positive ImmuneCODE repertoires, a step that removed public or cross-reactive TCRs. Based on the MIRA antigens, annotated TCRs were further analysed at the level of specific ORF or position within ORF. Breadth was defined as annotated unique rearrangements over total unique productive rearrangements; depth was the summed frequency of those rearrangements. Two-sided Wilcoxon rank-sum tests were applied when comparing TCR breadth between groups. TCRdb re-hosts the immuneACCESS table, in-frame sequences only. Its copies lack some clones; in the studies checked, an unresolved V gene accounts for under half of them, and the cause for the rest is not known. The V and J calls and the clone size are those of that table, but D and trimming were determined from the DNA. This sample has some 290,000 clones in its table, and approximately 86% of those were observed once. The top ten clonotypes cover roughly 2% of the sample.

What the treatment or condition label conveys for this sample: about 20 received Ad26.COV2.S at low or high dose, single or two shots; about 5 received placebo; per-sample allocation not given. Repertoires of vaccine and placebo recipients were sequenced from samples collected on day 63 after the first injection. In Cohort 1b, fewer than 30 adults aged 18-55 years were enrolled at a single site in Boston, USA, between 29 July and 7 August 2020. Ad26.COV2.S consisted of a replication-incompetent adenovirus type 26 vector by which a prefusion-stabilized SARS-CoV-2 spike protein from the original Wuhan strain was expressed. As to this clone: The antigen it recognizes is unknown. Base qualities are not provided; no much larger clone lies one nucleotide away.

The full study reports these points: Compared with placebo recipients, Ad26.COV2.S recipients showed higher spike-specific TCR breadth (P = 0.0014). After vaccination, substantial breadth of spike-specific CD8+ and CD4+ T cell responses was reported. Vaccine and placebo recipients had comparable non-spike TCR breadth, which fits with the vaccine containing only spike. According to the authors, total T cell responses may have been underestimated by the TCR breadth and depth analyses. Comparing responses between vaccine doses or regimens was not something the study was powered to do.

The source was peripheral blood, collected in a trial of Ad26.COV2.S vaccine versus placebo. This clonotype was sampled from a person aged 18-65 years who received the Ad26.COV2.S COVID-19 vaccine or a placebo.

The CDR3 region: CASSRGPQKYEQYF. The sequenced DNA is TGTGCCAGCAGCCGAGGCCCTCAGAAGTACGAGCAGTACTTC. The chain is assembled from TRBV7-9 and TRBJ2-7, with the D gene not confidently named. CDR1 SEHNR and CDR2 FQNEAQ were looked up in the germline V gene (reference sequence). The CDR3 starts with the cysteine, ends with the phenylalanine, and has 14 residues. The read is trimmed to its CDR3 DNA, 42 bases read in frame from base 1. V is reduced by 5 bases and J by 4 bases, leaving a spacing of 15 bases between them.